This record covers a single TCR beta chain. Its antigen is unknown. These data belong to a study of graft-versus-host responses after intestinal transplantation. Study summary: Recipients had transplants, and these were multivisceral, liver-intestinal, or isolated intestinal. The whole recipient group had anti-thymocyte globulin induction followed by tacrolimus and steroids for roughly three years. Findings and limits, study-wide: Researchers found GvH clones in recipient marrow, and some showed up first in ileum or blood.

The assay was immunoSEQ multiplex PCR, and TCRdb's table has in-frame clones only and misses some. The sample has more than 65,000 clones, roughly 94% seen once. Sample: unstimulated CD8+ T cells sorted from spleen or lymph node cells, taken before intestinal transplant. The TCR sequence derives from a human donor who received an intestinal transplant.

This chain's CDR3 is CASSQPWTEAFF. The CDR3 nucleotides are TGCGCCAGCAGCCAACCGTGGACAGAAGCTTTCTTT. This rearrangement joins TRBV4-1 to TRBJ1-1; maybe TRBD1 (5 bases). CDR1 and CDR2 from the germline V gene are MGHRA and YSYEKL. The V end was cut by 2 bases, the J end by 8 bases, with 9 bases between. This CDR3 region has 12 residues.